A selection of T cell receptor beta chains follows, all from one sample in a study of T cells in Graves' hyperthyroidism and ophthalmopathy. TCRdb re-called the multiplex PCR reads through MiXCR, storing one row per CDR3 protein. The sample gives about 640,000 distinct CDR3 sequences, more than 20% of which show up once; about 34% is in the top ten. Specimen: blood. These TCRs come from a man aged 30 to 39 with Graves' ophthalmopathy. Both conserved end residues are part of each CDR3. Each record gives: clone size, CDR3 length, V gene, J gene, D gene, CDR3 protein, CDR3 DNA. The D gene is left open where the match is weak. A row's size may be missing; if present it is once, few, many or a size class.

clone size: NA; CDR3 length: 13; V gene: TRBV3-1; J gene: TRBJ2-5; D gene: TRBD2; CDR3 protein: CASRGRGQETQYF; CDR3 DNA: TGTGCCAGCCGGGGGAGGGGTCAAGAGACCCAGTACTTC
clone size: many; CDR3 length: 15; V gene: TRBV7-2; J gene: TRBJ2-2; D gene: NA; CDR3 protein: CASSLTPGATGELFF; CDR3 DNA: TGTGCCAGCAGCCTCACTCCGGGAGCCACCGGGGAGCTGTTTTTT
clone size: many; CDR3 length: 20; V gene: TRBV7-2; J gene: TRBJ2-3; D gene: TRBD2; CDR3 protein: CASSRGRSGAAKQGSDTQYF; CDR3 DNA: TGTGCCAGCAGCCGCGGGAGGAGTGGCGCGGCCAAACAAGGGTCAGATACGCAGTATTTT
clone size: once; CDR3 length: 15; V gene: TRBV11-3; J gene: TRBJ2-2; D gene: NA; CDR3 protein: CASKIGTSNTGELFF; CDR3 DNA: TGTGCCAGTAAAATCGGGACCTCGAACACCGGGGAGCTGTTTTTT
clone size: few; CDR3 length: 15; V gene: TRBV27; J gene: TRBJ2-1; D gene: TRBD2; CDR3 protein: CASSFGGEGRNEQFF; CDR3 DNA: TGTGCCAGCAGTTTTGGGGGGGAGGGCCGGAATGAGCAGTTCTTC
clone size: many; CDR3 length: 13; V gene: TRBV6-1; J gene: TRBJ1-1; D gene: NA; CDR3 protein: CASSGVFDTEAFF; CDR3 DNA: TGTGCCAGCAGCGGCGTATTTGACACTGAAGCTTTCTTT
clone size: few; CDR3 length: 14; V gene: TRBV12-3/TRBV12-4; J gene: TRBJ1-4; D gene: NA; CDR3 protein: CASSLGGLNEKLFF; CDR3 DNA: TGTGCCAGCAGTTTGGGCGGCCTAAATGAAAAACTGTTTTTT
clone size: NA; CDR3 length: 16; V gene: TRBV4-1; J gene: TRBJ2-7; D gene: NA; CDR3 protein: CASSQEVWGGKAEQYF; CDR3 DNA: TGCGCCAGCAGCCAAGAAGTGTGGGGTGGGAAGGCCGAGCAGTACTTC
clone size: few; CDR3 length: 14; V gene: TRBV4-2; J gene: TRBJ2-2; D gene: NA; CDR3 protein: CASSQDQGTGELFF; CDR3 DNA: TGTGCCAGCAGCCAAGATCAGGGGACCGGGGAGCTGTTTTTT
clone size: few; CDR3 length: 16; V gene: TRBV14; J gene: TRBJ2-7; D gene: TRBD2; CDR3 protein: CASSQDQAREAYEQYF; CDR3 DNA: TGTGCCAGCAGCCAAGATCAAGCGCGGGAGGCCTACGAGCAGTACTTC
clone size: NA; CDR3 length: 15; V gene: TRBV6-2/TRBV6-3; J gene: TRBJ2-2; D gene: NA; CDR3 protein: CASSTPRGNTGELFF; CDR3 DNA: TGTGCCAGCAGTACCCCTAGGGGGAACACCGGGGAGCTGTTTTTT
clone size: few; CDR3 length: 16; V gene: TRBV7-3; J gene: TRBJ2-1; D gene: NA; CDR3 protein: CASSLTSWDSYNEQFF; CDR3 DNA: TGTGCCAGCAGCTTAACGTCCTGGGACTCCTACAATGAGCAGTTCTTC